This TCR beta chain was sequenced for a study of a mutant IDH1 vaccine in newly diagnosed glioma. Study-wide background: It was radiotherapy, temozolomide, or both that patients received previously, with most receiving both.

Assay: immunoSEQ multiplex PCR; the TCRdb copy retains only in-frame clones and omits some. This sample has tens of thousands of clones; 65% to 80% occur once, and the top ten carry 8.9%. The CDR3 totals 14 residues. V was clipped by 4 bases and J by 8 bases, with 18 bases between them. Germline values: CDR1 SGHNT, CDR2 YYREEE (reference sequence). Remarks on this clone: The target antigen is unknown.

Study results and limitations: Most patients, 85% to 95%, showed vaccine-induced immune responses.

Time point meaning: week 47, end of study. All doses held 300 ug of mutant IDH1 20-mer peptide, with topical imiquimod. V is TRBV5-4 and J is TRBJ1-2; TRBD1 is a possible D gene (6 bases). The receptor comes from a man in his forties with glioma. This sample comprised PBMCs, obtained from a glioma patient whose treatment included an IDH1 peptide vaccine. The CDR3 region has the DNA TGTGCCAGCAGCAAAGATGGAGGGGGGGGCGGCTACACCTTC. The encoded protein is CASSKDGGGGGYTF.